The rows below give T cell receptor beta chains drawn from one sample of a study of blood T cells in healthy people across ages. TCRdb re-derived calls from the 5' RACE reads in MiXCR, one entry per CDR3 protein. This sample carries fewer than 1,000,000 distinct CDR3 sequences, under 45% of them seen once, and the ten largest clones take around 21%. Sequencing input: blood. These receptors were taken from a man aged 60 to 75 in good health. Both conserved end residues are trimmed from each CDR3. Rows may omit the clone size; those that give it use once, few, many or a size class.

13	TRBV27	TRBJ2-5	few	ASSTRTVSVQTQY
11	TRBV5-1	TRBJ1-1	once	ANGPSQGSEAF
13	TRBV4-1	TRBJ1-2	-	ASSQEDRLNYGYT
10	TRBV6-1	TRBJ1-2	few	ASYWTDYGYT
15	TRBV6-5	TRBJ1-6	few	ASSYSTPGGNNSPLH
12	TRBV24-1	TRBJ2-3	-	ATRSGGITDTQY
12	TRBV12-3/TRBV12-4	TRBJ2-1	-	ASRRAGGLYEQF
14	TRBV7-2	TRBJ2-1	few	ASSLGVTPVYNEQF
15	TRBV6-6	TRBJ1-5	-	ASSSRDRGQSNQPQH
11	TRBV6-5	TRBJ2-5	few	ASRGGQGETQY
13	TRBV11-2	-	-	ASSLEYSGGETQY
15	TRBV4-3	TRBJ2-1	few	ASSQVSVGTVDNEQF
15	TRBV12-5	TRBJ2-3	-	ASGLGGTGASTDTQY
13	TRBV7-2	TRBJ1-5	few	ASSWTAGAQKPQH
11	TRBV5-1	TRBJ2-7	many	ASSPRGNYEQY